The present entry profiles one T cell receptor (beta chain) with its context. The antigen is unknown. The repertoire was sequenced with immunoSEQ multiplex PCR; TCRdb's copy has only in-frame clones and lacks some. The sample includes fewer than 130,000 clones, 80% to 90% of them seen just once. The data stem from a study of T cell responses to AZD1222 COVID-19 vaccine. General study results and limits: Variant regions that are unmutated are reportedly the target of nearly half of spike-specific TCRs.

V gave up 0 bases and J gave up 5 bases, with 13 bases separating them. This CDR3 is built from 15 residues. Per the germline V gene, CDR1 is MNHNS and CDR2 is SASEGT. The sequenced sample was peripheral blood, obtained 28 days after the second AZD1222 dose. The V call is TRBV6-1, the J call TRBJ1-2, with D tentatively TRBD1 (6 bases). The origin of this receptor is an adult who received the AZD1222 COVID-19 vaccine. Here the CDR3 DNA reads TGTGCCAGCAGTGAAGCCCAGGGGTCGGGGTATGGCTACACCTTC. It codes for CASSEAQGSGYGYTF.